Listed here is a single T cell receptor (beta chain). In the study's own analysis: Reference gene primers were amplified, and this amplification served to estimate nucleated cell counts. Only in-frame clones appear in the TCRdb table, and some are missing; sequencing was by immunoSEQ multiplex PCR. Clone size and the V and J calls come from that table; the DNA yielded D and trimming. This sample has about 290,000 clones, with under 90% found just once. The data were obtained in a study of blood T cell repertoires in COVID-19. As for the study in general: T cells, B-cell-depleted T cells, or PBMCs provided the cDNA or gDNA that served as material.

The V and J ends lost 4 bases and 4 bases, in that order; junction bases with no gene match: 9. This CDR3 contains 15 residues. The V gene's germline CDR1 is SGHDN and CDR2 FVKESK. The TCR was taken from a young woman with COVID-19, enrolled during active disease. The specimen sequenced was peripheral blood. The gene calls are TRBV14 and TRBJ1-2; 7 bases are shared with TRBD1. CDR3 bases: TGTGCCAGCAGCCGATTGACAGGGTCATCCTATGGCTACACCTTC. It translates to CASSRLTGSSYGYTF.